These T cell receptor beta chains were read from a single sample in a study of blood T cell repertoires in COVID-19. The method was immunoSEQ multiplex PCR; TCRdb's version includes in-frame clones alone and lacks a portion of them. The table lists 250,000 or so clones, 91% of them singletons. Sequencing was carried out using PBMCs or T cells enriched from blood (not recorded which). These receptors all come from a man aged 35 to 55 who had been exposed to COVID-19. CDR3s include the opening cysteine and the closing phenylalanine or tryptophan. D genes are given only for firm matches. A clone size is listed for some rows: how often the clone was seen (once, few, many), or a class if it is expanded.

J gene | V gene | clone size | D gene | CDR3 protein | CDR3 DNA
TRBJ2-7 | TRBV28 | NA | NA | CASSLGQNYEQYF | TGTGCCAGCAGTTTAGGGCAAAACTACGAGCAGTACTTC
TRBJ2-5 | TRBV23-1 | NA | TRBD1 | CASSRKGQYQETQYF | TGCGCCAGCAGTCGGAAGGGACAGTACCAAGAGACCCAGTACTTC
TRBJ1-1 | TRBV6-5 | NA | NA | CASSYSPWATEAFF | TGTGCCAGCAGTTACTCCCCGTGGGCCACTGAAGCTTTCTTT
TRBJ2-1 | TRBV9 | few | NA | CASSAEIAVGEQFF | TGTGCCAGCAGCGCAGAAATAGCAGTTGGTGAGCAGTTCTTC
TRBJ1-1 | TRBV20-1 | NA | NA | CSAVRGTEAFF | TGCAGTGCTGTAAGGGGCACTGAAGCTTTCTTT
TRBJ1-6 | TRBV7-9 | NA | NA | CASSPGTLGNSPLHF | TGTGCCAGCAGCCCTGGGACATTGGGTAATTCACCCCTCCACTTT
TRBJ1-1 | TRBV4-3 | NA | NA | CASSQDRAMNTEAFF | TGCGCCAGCAGCCAAGACAGGGCTATGAACACTGAAGCTTTCTTT
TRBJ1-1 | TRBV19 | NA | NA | CASSRKAGTEAFF | TGTGCCAGTAGCAGGAAAGCGGGAACTGAAGCTTTCTTT
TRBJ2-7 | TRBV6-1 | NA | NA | CASSEMWRGLNEQYF | TGTGCCAGCAGTGAAATGTGGAGGGGGCTGAACGAGCAGTACTTC
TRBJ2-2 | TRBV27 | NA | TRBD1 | CASSYRGRTNTGELFF | TGTGCCAGCAGTTACAGGGGGAGAACGAACACCGGGGAGCTGTTTTTT
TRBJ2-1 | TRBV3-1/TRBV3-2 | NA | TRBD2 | CASSRAGGPNEQFF | TGTGCCAGCAGCCGGGCGGGAGGGCCCAATGAGCAGTTCTTC
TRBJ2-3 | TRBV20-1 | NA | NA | CSARAGDTQYF | TGCAGTGCTAGAGCAGGAGATACGCAGTATTTT
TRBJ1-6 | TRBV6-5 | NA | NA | CASLIFGGYNSPLHF | TGTGCCAGTTTAATATTTGGAGGGTATAATTCACCCCTCCACTTT
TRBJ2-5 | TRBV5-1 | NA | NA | CASSLARRRGGETQYF | TGCGCCAGCAGCTTGGCCAGACGGAGGGGGGGAGAGACCCAGTACTTC
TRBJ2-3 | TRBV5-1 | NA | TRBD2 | CASSLPSGPSTDTQYF | TGCGCCAGCAGCTTACCTAGCGGACCTAGCACAGATACGCAGTATTTT
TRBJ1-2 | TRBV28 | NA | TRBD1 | CASSSSGQPYMEGYTF | TGTGCCAGCAGTTCCTCGGGACAGCCTTATATGGAAGGCTACACCTTC
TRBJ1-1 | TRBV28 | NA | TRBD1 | CASSGTGGAGAFF | TGTGCCAGCAGCGGGACAGGGGGCGCGGGAGCTTTCTTT
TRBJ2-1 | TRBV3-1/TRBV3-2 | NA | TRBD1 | CASSQVSGGREQFF | TGTGCCAGCAGCCAAGTGTCAGGGGGCAGGGAGCAGTTCTTC
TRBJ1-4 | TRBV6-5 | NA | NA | CASSMDRVNEKLFF | TGTGCCAGCAGTATGGACAGAGTTAATGAAAAACTGTTTTTT
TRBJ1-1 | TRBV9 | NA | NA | CASSVSGGYTEAFF | TGTGCCAGCAGCGTATCGGGGGGCTACACTGAAGCTTTCTTT
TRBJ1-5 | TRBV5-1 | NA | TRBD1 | CASSPWTGDQPQHF | TGCGCCAGCAGCCCGTGGACAGGGGATCAGCCCCAGCATTTT
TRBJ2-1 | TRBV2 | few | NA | CASGVGLKEMSSYNEQFF | TGTGCCAGCGGTGTAGGACTTAAAGAAATGAGCTCCTACAATGAGCAGTTCTTC
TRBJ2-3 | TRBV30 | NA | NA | CAWSAHRFTDTQYF | TGTGCCTGGAGTGCTCACAGGTTCACAGATACGCAGTATTTT
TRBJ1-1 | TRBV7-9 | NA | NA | CASSLAPGLAEAFF | TGTGCCAGCAGCTTAGCGCCCGGGTTGGCTGAAGCTTTCTTT
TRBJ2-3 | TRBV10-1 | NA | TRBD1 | CASSDTGGTDTQYF | TGCGCCAGCAGTGACACAGGGGGCACAGATACGCAGTATTTT
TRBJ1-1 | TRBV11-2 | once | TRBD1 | CASSMGQGTEAFF | TGTGCCAGCAGCATGGGACAGGGGACTGAAGCTTTCTTT